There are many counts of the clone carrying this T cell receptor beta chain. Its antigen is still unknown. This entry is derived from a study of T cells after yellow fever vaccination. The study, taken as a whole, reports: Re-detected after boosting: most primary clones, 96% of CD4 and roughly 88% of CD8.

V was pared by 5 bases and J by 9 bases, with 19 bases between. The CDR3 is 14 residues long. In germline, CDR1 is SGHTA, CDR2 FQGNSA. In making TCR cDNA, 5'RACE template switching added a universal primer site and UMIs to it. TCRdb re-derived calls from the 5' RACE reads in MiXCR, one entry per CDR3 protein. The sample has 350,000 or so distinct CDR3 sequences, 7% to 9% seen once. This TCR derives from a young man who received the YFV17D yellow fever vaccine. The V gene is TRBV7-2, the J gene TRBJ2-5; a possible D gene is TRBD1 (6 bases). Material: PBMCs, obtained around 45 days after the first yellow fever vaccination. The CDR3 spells CASSPGTRGSAQYF. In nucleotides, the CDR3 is TGTGCCAGCAGCCCTGGGACGAGGGGGTCGGCCCAGTACTTC.